These 27 T cell receptor beta chains were all obtained from the same sample, sequenced in a study of blood T cell repertoires in COVID-19. Method: immunoSEQ multiplex PCR; TCRdb's copy keeps in-frame clones and lacks some. The data hold roughly 500,000 clones, with around 85% observed a single time. The sequenced sample was PBMCs or T cells enriched from blood (not recorded which). These receptors were obtained from a woman in her fifties or sixties who had recovered from COVID-19.

The genes are TRBV11-2 and TRBJ2-2; 7 bases match TRBD1. With V trimmed by 3 bases and J by 5 bases, 6 bases remained unmatched. CDR3 length equals 15 residues. The V gene's germline CDR1 is SGHAT and CDR2 FQNNGV. In DNA, the CDR3 is TGTGCCAGCAGCTTCACAGGGGCTCTTACCGGGGAGCTGTTTTTT. This gives the protein CASSFTGALTGELFF.

CDR3 sequence (DNA): TGTGCCAGCAGCTTGGGAGGTTATAGCAATCAGCCCCAGCATTTT. Translating gives CASSLGGYSNQPQHF. The V gene is TRBV5-6, the J gene TRBJ1-5; D ambiguous. Germline loops: CDR1 SGHDT, CDR2 YYEEEE. V gave up 0 bases and J gave up 0 bases, with 7 bases separating them. This CDR3 spans 15 amino acids.

The V and J genes are TRBV6-7 and TRBJ1-2, with 11 bases matching TRBD1. TRBV6-7 is an open reading frame whose function is uncertain. The CDR3 is made up of 17 amino acids. J lost 6 bases, V lost 2 bases, and 11 bases had no gene match. The CDR3 spells CASSYGRRTGGADGYTF. CDR3 nucleotides: TGTGCCAGCAGTTACGGTCGGAGGACAGGGGGCGCCGATGGCTACACCTTC.

The gene calls are TRBV11-3 and TRBJ2-5, with 11 bases identical to TRBD1. There are 14 residues in the CDR3. V lost 2 bases, J lost 9 bases, and 5 bases stayed unmatched. CDR1 and CDR2 (germline): SGHNT, YENEEA. DNA for the CDR3: TGTGCCAGCAGCTTAAGAGAGGGACAGGGGGCCCAGTACTTC. This gives the protein CASSLREGQGAQYF.

J is TRBJ1-2 and V is TRBV3-1 (or the pseudogene TRBV3-2); the match to TRBD1 covers 7 bases. The CDR3 spans 16 residues. Germline V lookup: CDR1 LGHDT, CDR2 YNNKEL (reference sequence). The V gene end was trimmed by 4 bases and the J gene end by 4 bases; junction bases not matched to a gene: 12. The CDR3 spells CASSLVRGPLGYGYTF. Written as DNA, the CDR3 is TGTGCCAGCAGCCTAGTAAGGGGGCCCTTAGGCTATGGCTACACCTTC.

The rearrangement links TRBV5-1 to TRBJ1-5; D gene ambiguous. The CDR3 spans 13 residues. Germline V CDR1 and CDR2: SGHRS, YFSETQ. V was cut by 5 bases and J by 4 bases, with 10 bases left in between. CDR3 protein: CASSRETNQPQHF. The CDR3, as DNA: TGCGCCAGCAGTCGAGAGACTAATCAGCCCCAGCATTTT.

The rearrangement joins TRBV29-1 to TRBJ1-2; 11 bases map to TRBD1. J gave up 4 bases and V 4 bases, and 11 bases lay outside the gene matches. The germline gives CDR1 SQVTM, CDR2 ANQGSEA. This CDR3 spans 16 amino acids. The CDR3 is CSVGAADRGLLYGYTF. DNA for the CDR3: TGCAGCGTTGGGGCGGCGGACAGGGGGCTCCTCTATGGCTACACCTTC.

The chain recombines TRBV11-3 with TRBJ2-1; the match to TRBD2 covers 7 bases. V shed 5 bases, J shed 2 bases, and the junction held 6 bases outside the gene matches. Germline loops: CDR1 SGHNT, CDR2 YENEEA. The CDR3 is 15 amino acids. The CDR3 protein is CASSPLAGPYNEQFF. In DNA form, the CDR3 reads TGTGCCAGCAGCCCTTTAGCGGGCCCCTACAATGAGCAGTTCTTC.

This rearrangement joins TRBV5-1 to TRBJ1-4; the D gene is possibly TRBD1 (5 bases). Between the trimmed V and J ends, which lost 5 bases and 7 bases, there was a span of 18 bases. The CDR3 has 15 residues. From germline, CDR1 is SGHRS and CDR2 YFSETQ. CDR3 DNA sequence: TGCGCCAGCAGGTTTGGCCCAGACAGCCCTGAAAAACTGTTTTTT. As protein: CASRFGPDSPEKLFF.

The chain combines TRBV6-5 with TRBJ2-7, with D perhaps TRBD1 (6 bases). Germline CDR1 is MNHEY and CDR2 is SVGAGI. Trimming left V 6 bases short and J 5 bases short, with 20 bases between. The CDR3 has 15 residues. The CDR3 loop is CASRPPTGKGDEQYF. The CDR3 nucleotides read TGTGCCAGCAGACCCCCAACAGGGAAGGGAGACGAGCAGTACTTC.

This rearrangement joins TRBV2 to TRBJ1-1; unclear D gene. Germline CDR1 reads SNHLY; CDR2 reads FYNNEI. V was trimmed by 7 bases and J by 0 bases, leaving 12 bases between them. The CDR3 runs to 14 residues. In nucleotides, the CDR3 is TGTGCCAGCACCCCGGGAGGTATGAACACTGAAGCTTTCTTT. It yields the protein CASTPGGMNTEAFF. The entire variable domain, with the rest obtained from reference TRBV2 and TRBJ1-1, is as follows: EPEVTQTPSHQVTQMGQEVILRCVPISNHLYFYWYRQILGQKVEFLVSFYNNEISEKSEIFDDQFSVERPDGSNFTLKIRSTKLEDSAMYFCASTPGGMNTEAFFGQGTRLTVV.

This clone was detected once. V usage is TRBV7-2 and J usage is TRBJ1-2, with 9 bases aligning to TRBD1. Germline assignment: CDR1 SGHTA and CDR2 FQGNSA. The V and J ends lost 5 bases and 6 bases, in that order; junction bases with no gene match: 10. The CDR3 covers 15 residues. The CDR3 DNA is TGTGCCAGCAGCATTACGCCGGGACAGGGCCATGGCTACACCTTC. This translates into CASSITPGQGHGYTF. The complete variable domain, with remaining parts taken from reference TRBV7-2 and TRBJ1-2, reads GAGVSQSPSNKVTEKGKDVELRCDPISGHTALYWYRQSLGQGLEFLIYFQGNSAPDKSGLPSDRFSAERTGGSVSTLTIQRTQQEDSAVYLCASSITPGQGHGYTFGSGTRLTVV.

J is TRBJ2-3 and V is TRBV2; 8 bases are shared with TRBD2. The germline gives CDR1 SNHLY, CDR2 FYNNEI. Germline trimming cut 2 bases from V and 1 base from J; bases unmatched to any gene: 2. CDR3 length equals 15 residues. The CDR3 loop reads CASSELLAGTDTQYF. In DNA, the CDR3 is TGTGCCAGCAGTGAACTACTAGCGGGCACAGATACGCAGTATTTT.

This chain connects TRBV11-2 to TRBJ2-3; a possible D gene is TRBD1 (6 bases). Trimming stripped 2 bases from V and 0 bases from J, with 15 bases between. Germline CDR1 SGHAT, CDR2 FQNNGV. There are 17 residues in the CDR3. CDR3 loop: CASSLRGHTISTDTQYF. CDR3 nucleotides: TGTGCCAGCAGCTTACGGGGACATACAATTAGCACAGATACGCAGTATTTT.

The chain combines TRBV5-4 with TRBJ2-2; 8 positions agree with TRBD1. Trimming cost V 5 bases and J 7 bases; bases outside gene matches: 7. This CDR3 comprises 14 residues. Germline V gene lookup returns CDR1 SGHNT and CDR2 YYREEE (reference sequence). CDR3: CASSTQGAGGELFF. In nucleotides, the CDR3 is TGTGCCAGCAGTACCCAGGGGGCGGGCGGGGAGCTGTTTTTT.

The J gene is TRBJ2-1, the V gene TRBV10-2; 12 nucleotides agree with TRBD2. This CDR3 region has 17 residues. Germline loops: CDR1 WSHSY, CDR2 SAAADI. Losses at the gene ends were 5 bases for V and 4 bases for J; bases not matched to a gene: 9. The CDR3: CASSKDRTSGVYNEQFF. Written as DNA, the CDR3 is TGCGCCAGCAGTAAAGACCGGACTAGCGGGGTTTACAATGAGCAGTTCTTC.

This rearrangement joins TRBV5-1 to TRBJ1-6, with D perhaps matching TRBD1 (5 bases). V was clipped by 6 bases and J by 10 bases, with 14 bases between them. Germline V gives CDR1 SGHRS, CDR2 YFSETQ. The CDR3 has 13 residues. The CDR3 spells CASTMGGDSPLHF. The CDR3 DNA follows: TGCGCCAGCACAATGGGAGGGGACTCACCCCTCCACTTT.

The sample holds one count of this clone. The V gene is TRBV28, the J gene TRBJ2-3; D possibly corresponds to TRBD2 (6 bases). The CDR3 runs to 15 residues. The ends were cut back, 2 bases at V and 2 bases at J, with 11 bases in the middle. The germline gives CDR1 MDHEN, CDR2 SYDVKM. The chain's CDR3 is CASSLGGEDTDTQYF. The CDR3 DNA is TGTGCCAGCAGTTTAGGTGGGGAGGACACAGATACGCAGTATTTT.

CDR3 DNA sequence: TGCGCCAGCAGAAAAACAGGGGTCCCCGGGGAGCTGTTTTTT. Translation: CASRKTGVPGELFF. The rearrangement links TRBV5-1 to TRBJ2-2; 7 bases map to TRBD1. Germline CDR1 SGHRS, CDR2 YFSETQ. The V segment lost 5 bases and the J segment 6 bases; nucleotides outside the gene matches: 7. This CDR3 comprises 14 residues. Full variable domain (remainder filled in from reference TRBV5-1 and TRBJ2-2): KAGVTQTPRYLIKTRGQQVTLSCSPISGHRSVSWYQQTPGQGLQFLFEYFSETQRNKGNFPGRFSGRQFSNSRSEMNVSTLELGDSALYLCASRKTGVPGELFFGEGSRLTVL.

This clone was detected a few times. The J gene is TRBJ1-2, the V gene TRBV5-1, with 8 nucleotides matching TRBD1. J lost 3 bases, V lost 8 bases, and 15 bases had no gene match. The CDR3 length is 16 residues. Germline assignment: CDR1 SGHRS and CDR2 YFSETQ. The CDR3 DNA reads as TGCGCCAGTTCGCCTCAACCGGGACAGGTAGACTATGGCTACACCTTC. Translation gives CASSPQPGQVDYGYTF.

The rearrangement links TRBV2 to TRBJ1-6; TRBD1 matches at 8 bases. V lost 6 bases and J lost 8; bases outside the gene matches: 3. The CDR3 consists of 13 residues. CDR1 and CDR2 from the germline V gene are SNHLY and FYNNEI. The CDR3 is CASSGQGDSPLHF. The CDR3 DNA reads TGTGCCAGCAGCGGACAGGGAGATTCACCCCTCCACTTT.

This rearrangement joins TRBV7-9 to TRBJ2-2, with a weak D call TRBD1 (6 bases). The CDR3 runs 15 residues. Germline assignment: CDR1 SEHNR and CDR2 FQNEAQ (reference sequence). V dropped 1 base and J dropped 5 bases, with 11 bases sitting between them. The CDR3 region is CASSLGNRETGELFF. DNA of the CDR3: TGTGCCAGCAGCTTAGGTAACAGGGAAACCGGGGAGCTGTTTTTT.

In regard to this clone: The sample has other DNA sequences that encode this CDR3 too. This chain uses TRBV5-1 with TRBJ1-2; D gene uncertain. This CDR3 has 13 amino acids. V was trimmed by 3 bases and J by 2 bases, leaving 8 bases between them. Germline values: CDR1 SGHRS, CDR2 YFSETQ. The CDR3 DNA reads TGCGCCAGCAGCTCAACGGGGAACTATGGCTACACCTTC. This translates into CASSSTGNYGYTF.

This clone showed up just a few times. The chain uses TRBV7-8 and TRBJ1-2; no clear D. The germline CDR1 and CDR2 sequences are SGHVS and FQNEAQ. This CDR3 contains 14 residues. Deletions cut 1 base from V and 3 bases from J, with 9 bases between. In DNA, the CDR3 is TGTGCCAGCAGCTTAGGATACGGAGACTATGGCTACACCTTC. Amino acids: CASSLGYGDYGYTF.

J is TRBJ1-1 and V is TRBV5-4, with TRBD1 matching 7 bases. CDR1 and CDR2 (germline): SGHNT, YYREEE (reference sequence). V dropped 5 bases and J dropped 1; count of bases not matched to a gene: 5. This CDR3 has 14 residues. The CDR3 DNA follows: TGTGCCAGCAGAACCGGGACAGCGAACACTGAAGCTTTCTTT. This translates into CASRTGTANTEAFF.

This clone turned up a few times. The chain carries TRBV5-3 and TRBJ1-5; no clear D. TRBV5-3 is an open reading frame, and its role is uncertain. The CDR3 has 15 amino acids. V lost 0 bases and J 2 bases, leaving 9 bases between the germline ends. The CDR3 region has the DNA TGTGCCAGAAGCTTGGGTTTATGTGGCAATCAGCCCCAGCATTTT. Translation gives CARSLGLCGNQPQHF.

The chain carries TRBV19 and TRBJ1-6, with 7 positions matching TRBD1. V shed 9 bases, J shed 11 bases, and the junction held 10 bases outside the gene matches. Germline CDR1 reads LNHDA; CDR2 reads SQIVND (reference sequence). This CDR3 comprises 13 residues. The CDR3 bases are TGTGCCAGCGCCGAACAACAGGGGACACCCCTCCACTTT. The encoded protein is CASAEQQGTPLHF. Looking up the rest from reference TRBV19 and TRBJ1-6 gives the full variable domain: DGGITQSPKYLFRKEGQNVTLSCEQNLNHDAMYWYRQDPGQGLRLIYYSQIVNDFQKGDIAEGYSVSREKKESFPLTVTSAQKNPTAFYLCASAEQQGTPLHFGNGTRLTVT.